The T cell receptor beta chain under discussion was sequenced for a study of shared clonotypes between healthy human individuals. A single count supports this clone. Antigen specificity is unknown. Measured with immunoSEQ multiplex PCR; TCRdb has only the in-frame clones, and not every one. The table includes more than 2 million clones, around 95% detected once. The CDR3 runs to 15 residues. Germline CDR1 SGHRS, CDR2 YFSETQ. Trimming cost V 0 bases and J 1 base, with 7 bases left between them. The healthy adult donors were HIV-negative and reported no recent acute infections or vaccinations. Study findings and constraints: Unshared clonotypes carried lower generation probabilities than those common to all four donors.

This rearrangement joins TRBV5-1 to TRBJ2-2, with D unresolved. This TCR was sampled from a man aged 18 to 29 in good health. Sequencing was done on a sample of naive CD4+ T cells sorted from blood. The subset was: CD45RA+ positively selected. DNA of the CDR3: TGCGCCAGCAGCTTGGGAAAACAGAACACCGGGGAGCTGTTTTTT. Translation: CASSLGKQNTGELFF. The whole variable domain, remainder taken from reference TRBV5-1 and TRBJ2-2, is KAGVTQTPRYLIKTRGQQVTLSCSPISGHRSVSWYQQTPGQGLQFLFEYFSETQRNKGNFPGRFSGRQFSNSRSEMNVSTLELGDSALYLCASSLGKQNTGELFFGEGSRLTVL.